This TCR beta chain was sequenced for a study of blood T cell repertoires in COVID-19. In the study overall: Sites in the United States, Italy and Spain provided acute and convalescent COVID-19 samples. T cells, B-cell-depleted T cells, or PBMCs supplied cDNA or gDNA.

Authors' processing steps: How many nucleated cells were present was estimated from reference gene primer amplification. The protocol was immunoSEQ multiplex PCR, while the TCRdb copy is restricted to in-frame clones and leaves out a portion. That table supplies the V and J calls and clone size; D and trimming were determined from the DNA. The table shows approximately 84,000 clones, with 85% to 90% occurring only once. V lost 6 bases to trimming and J lost 8 bases, with 14 bases between them. The CDR3 consists of 13 residues. The sequence was collected from a human donor with active COVID-19. The donor label of this sample is uncertain. The specimen was peripheral blood. This chain uses TRBV5-7 with TRBJ1-4, with a tentative D call TRBD1 (6 bases). TRBV5-7 is noted as an ORF with a role that remains uncertain. CDR3 bases: TGTGCCAGCACAGGGGCGGGTCGGGAAAAACTGTTTTTT. As protein: CASTGAGREKLFF.